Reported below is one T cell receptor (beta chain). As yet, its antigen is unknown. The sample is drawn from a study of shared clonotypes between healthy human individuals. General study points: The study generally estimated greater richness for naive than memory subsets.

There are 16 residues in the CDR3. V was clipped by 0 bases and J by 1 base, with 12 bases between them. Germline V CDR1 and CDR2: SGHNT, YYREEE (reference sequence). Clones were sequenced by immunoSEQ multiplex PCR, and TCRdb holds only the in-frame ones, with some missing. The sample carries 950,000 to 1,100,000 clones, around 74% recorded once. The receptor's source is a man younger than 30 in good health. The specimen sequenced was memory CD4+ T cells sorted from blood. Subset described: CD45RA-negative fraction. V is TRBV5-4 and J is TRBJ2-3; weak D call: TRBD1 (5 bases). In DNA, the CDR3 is TGTGCCAGCAGCTTGGTAGGGGTTTCGGGCACAGATACGCAGTATTTT. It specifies CASSLVGVSGTDTQYF.